This T cell receptor (beta chain) appears in the sequencing data of a study of identical twins. Study-level findings and limits: Findings came from cross-sectional statistics, without long-term follow-up of donors.

Of note for this clonotype: Its antigen is currently unknown.

TCRdb reprocessed the 5' RACE reads via MiXCR and lists one record per CDR3 protein. Of 400,000 to 550,000 distinct CDR3 sequences listed, 22% were seen once; the top ten hold approximately 0.95%. Trimming removed 5 bases at V and 7 bases at J, with 12 bases between. Germline CDR1 and CDR2: DFQATT and SNEGSKA (reference sequence). The CDR3 runs 12 residues. The same sample was also used in a study of T cells expressing NK-cell markers. From that report: It was sorted CD3+CD56+NKG2C+, CD3+CD56+NKG2C- and CD3+CD56-NKG2C+ T cells that supplied the TCR beta repertoires. Several experiments confined sorting to alpha-beta TCR T cells with an anti-gamma-delta TCR antibody.

The clonotype was recovered from a young woman in good health. The chain links TRBV20-1 to TRBJ2-4; D not certain. Source material: CD4+ T cells sorted from blood. In DNA form, the CDR3 reads TGCAGTGCTCCTAGGGATTACAACATTCAGTACTTC. It yields the protein CSAPRDYNIQYF.